The next 24 T cell receptor beta chains were all read from a single sample in a study of T cell responses to AZD1222 COVID-19 vaccine (dated by TCRdb to 2020 to 2022). The time point label on this specimen signifies: baseline before first vaccination. The protocol used for the library was the immunoSEQ multiplex PCR assay. TCRdb limited this immuneACCESS table to in-frame rearrangements with V and J called. A share of clones is missing; checked studies link under half to unresolved V genes, and the rest is unexplained. Here the sample has some 36,000 clones; around 90% occur a single time. Jointly, the top ten make up 5.5% to 7% of the sample. The sequences come from peripheral blood, collected on day 0 of AZD1222 vaccination. All receptors derive from an adult in good health.

This chain connects TRBV28 to TRBJ1-2; 9 bases are shared with TRBD1. V was pared by 5 bases and J by 4 bases, with 8 bases of the junction left unmatched. The CDR3 sequence is 15 residues long. Germline V gene data show CDR1 as MDHEN and CDR2 as SYDVKM. The chain's CDR3 is CASSPLTGGIYGYTF. The CDR3, as DNA: TGTGCCAGCAGTCCCTTGACAGGGGGAATCTATGGCTACACCTTC.

The V call is TRBV28, the J call TRBJ2-7; D perhaps matches TRBD1 (6 bases). Trimming shortened V by 6 bases and J by 4 bases, and 16 bases separated the two germline ends. CDR1 MDHEN and CDR2 SYDVKM come from the germline V gene. The CDR3 runs 14 residues. The CDR3 is CASSPSNREYEQYF. The CDR3 DNA follows: TGTGCCAGCAGCCCCTCGAACAGGGAATACGAGCAGTACTTC.

The chain couples TRBV7-8 to TRBJ1-6; TRBD1 matches 7 bases. Germline V gives CDR1 SGHVS, CDR2 FQNEAQ. With 2 bases clipped from V and 7 bases from J, the junction kept 8 bases outside the gene matches. The CDR3 is 16 amino acids. CDR3 protein: CASSLNPGQRNSPLHF. CDR3 nucleotides: TGTGCCAGCAGCTTAAATCCGGGACAGCGCAATTCACCCCTCCACTTT.

This sequence joins TRBV19 and TRBJ2-7, with a weak D call TRBD1 (5 bases). Germline V CDR1 and CDR2: LNHDA, SQIVND (reference sequence). Trimming removed 6 bases at V and 4 bases at J, with 10 bases between. This CDR3 contains 12 residues. CDR3 sequence (DNA): TGTGCCAGTAGCGCAGGGTGGTACGAGCAGTACTTC. Translated: CASSAGWYEQYF.

This clone was seen once. The chain employs TRBV10-2 and TRBJ2-7, with D possibly being TRBD2 (6 bases). Germline CDR1 and CDR2: WSHSY and SAAADI. The CDR3 is 14 amino acids. The V and J ends lost 5 bases and 0 bases respectively, with 11 bases between them. The CDR3 DNA reads TGCGCCAGCAGTTCGGGGGTACTCTCCTACGAGCAGTACTTC. It encodes CASSSGVLSYEQYF.

This clone was recorded only once. The CDR3 nucleotides read TGTGCCAGCAGCTCGCGCCCGACCGATTCCAATGGCTACACCTTC. Protein sequence: CASSSRPTDSNGYTF. This chain links TRBV7-6 with TRBJ1-2; D gene unclear. CDR3 length equals 15 residues. Trimming left V 4 bases short and J 6 bases short, with 18 bases between. Germline lookup yields CDR1 SGHVS and CDR2 FNYEAQ.

The chain couples TRBV19 to TRBJ2-2, with D unclear. CDR1 and CDR2 from the germline V gene are LNHDA and SQIVND (reference sequence). Deletions cut 3 bases from V and 3 bases from J, with 11 bases between. This CDR3 is built from 15 residues. CDR3 nucleotides: TGTGCCAGTAGTATCGGACGCTACGACACCGGGGAGCTGTTTTTT. It translates to CASSIGRYDTGELFF.

The chain couples TRBV6-5 to TRBJ1-4; 8 nucleotides match TRBD1. Germline trimming cut 0 bases from V and 7 bases from J; bases unmatched to any gene: 4. This CDR3 region has 15 residues. Germline V CDR1 and CDR2: MNHEY, SVGAGI. The CDR3 loop reads CASSYSDRGGEKLFF. The CDR3, as DNA: TGTGCCAGCAGTTACTCCGACAGGGGTGGTGAAAAACTGTTTTTT.

The chain employs TRBV27 and TRBJ2-5, with D unresolved. Trimming shortened V by 2 bases and J by 7 bases, and 14 bases separated the two germline ends. Germline V CDR1 and CDR2: MNHEY, SMNVEV (reference sequence). This CDR3 is built from 14 residues. The CDR3, as DNA: TGTGCCAGCAGTTTAGGTTCGGCTTTTGGGACCCAGTACTTC. Its translation is CASSLGSAFGTQYF.

V and J are TRBV7-2 and TRBJ2-5; possible D gene TRBD1, 5 bases. The germline V gene has CDR1 SGHTA and CDR2 FQGNSA. The ends were cut back, 0 bases at V and 2 bases at J, with 13 bases in the middle. This CDR3 has 16 residues. The CDR3 loop reads CASSLAFVGAQETQYF. CDR3 bases: TGTGCCAGCAGCTTAGCGTTCGTAGGGGCGCAAGAGACCCAGTACTTC.

This clone was seen once. V gene TRBV10-2 combines with J gene TRBJ2-7; TRBD1 agrees at 7 bases. This CDR3 region has 15 residues. J lost 3 bases, V lost 0 bases, and 5 bases had no gene match. Germline CDR1 reads WSHSY; CDR2 reads SAAADI. The CDR3 coding sequence is TGCGCCAGCAGTGAGTCAAACAGGGGAATCTACGAGCAGTACTTC. Encoded protein: CASSESNRGIYEQYF.

This chain connects TRBV5-6 to TRBJ2-1; perhaps TRBD2 as D (6 bases). The CDR3 consists of 15 residues. V was trimmed by 3 bases and J by 0 bases, leaving 10 bases between them. CDR1 and CDR2 from the germline V gene are SGHDT and YYEEEE. The CDR3 DNA follows: TGTGCCAGCAGCTCGGGACTGAGCTCCTACAATGAGCAGTTCTTC. This translates into CASSSGLSSYNEQFF.

The chain carries TRBV23-1 and TRBJ1-1; the D gene is possibly TRBD1 (6 bases). TRBV23-1 is reported as an ORF; its role is uncertain. V dropped 8 bases and J dropped 4 bases, with 14 bases sitting between them. The CDR3 totals 13 residues. The CDR3 nucleotides read TGCGCCAGCTCTTACAGGGAAGGCACTGAAGCTTTCTTT. Protein: CASSYREGTEAFF.

CDR3 bases: TGTGCCAGCTCCCTGGGGACAGGGGGCGCTGGGGAGACCCAGTACTTC. Its translation: CASSLGTGGAGETQYF. The genes are TRBV18 and TRBJ2-5, with 12 bases lining up with TRBD1. The V gene end was trimmed by 6 bases and the J gene end by 5 bases; junction bases not matched to a gene: 10. Germline assignment: CDR1 KGHSH and CDR2 LQKENI. The length of the CDR3 is 16 residues.

This rearrangement joins TRBV28 to TRBJ2-7; D unclear. This CDR3 region has 12 residues. Germline CDR1 reads MDHEN; CDR2 reads SYDVKM. The V end lost 2 bases, the J end lost 1 base, and 3 bases lay between the germline ends. The DNA for the CDR3 is TGTGCCAGCAGTTTACTGTCCTACGAGCAGTACTTC. Translated: CASSLLSYEQYF. The whole variable domain, remainder taken from reference TRBV28 and TRBJ2-7, is DVKVTQSSRYLVKRTGEKVFLECVQDMDHENMFWYRQDPGLGLRLIYFSYDVKMKEKGDIPEGYSVSREKKERFSLILESASTNQTSMYLCASSLLSYEQYFGPGTRLTVT.

The gene calls are TRBV5-3 and TRBJ2-7; TRBD1 matches at 11 bases. TRBV5-3 is an ORF for which the function is uncertain. V lost 4 bases to trimming and J lost 12 bases; unmatched junction nucleotides: 15. CDR3 size: 15 residues. CDR3 amino acids: CARSAGDRGTYPRYF. CDR3 nucleotide sequence: TGTGCCAGAAGCGCCGGGGACAGGGGGACCTATCCTAGGTACTTC.

This clone has only a few counts. This chain links TRBV5-6 with TRBJ1-3, with a weak D call TRBD1 (5 bases). In germline, CDR1 is SGHDT, CDR2 YYEEEE. The CDR3 is made up of 15 amino acids. The germline V and J ends were trimmed by 4 bases and 4 bases, with 15 bases remaining between them. CDR3 in DNA: TGTGCCAGCAGCCTCGGGTGGGGACCCGGAAACACCATATATTTT. It encodes CASSLGWGPGNTIYF.

The rearrangement links TRBV11-3 to TRBJ2-1; unclear D gene. The CDR3 runs to 12 residues. Per the germline V gene, CDR1 is SGHNT and CDR2 is YENEEA. Trimming took 1 base from V and 13 from J, leaving 11 bases between them. CDR3 sequence reads: CASSLGGPNQFF. The CDR3 region has the DNA TGTGCCAGCAGCTTAGGCGGTCCCAATCAGTTCTTC.

The chain combines TRBV15 with TRBJ2-7, with 9 bases fitting TRBD2. Germline V gene sequence: CDR1 LNHNV, CDR2 YYDKDF (reference sequence). V dropped 4 bases and J dropped 6; count of bases not matched to a gene: 7. The CDR3 covers 14 residues. CDR3 nucleotide sequence: TGTGCCACCAGCATCCCCAGCGGGGGGTTCGAGCAGTACTTC. As protein: CATSIPSGGFEQYF.

The J gene is TRBJ2-2, the V gene TRBV15, with 8 bases lining up with TRBD1. The germline V gene encodes CDR1 LNHNV and CDR2 YYDKDF (reference sequence). The V and J ends lost 0 bases and 3 bases, in that order; junction bases with no gene match: 3. The CDR3 is made up of 16 amino acids. CDR3 sequence: CATSREVDRDTGELFF. In DNA form, the CDR3 reads TGTGCCACCAGCAGAGAGGTGGACAGGGACACCGGGGAGCTGTTTTTT. The full variable domain, with the rest looked up from reference TRBV15 and TRBJ2-2, is DAMVIQNPRYQVTQFGKPVTLSCSQTLNHNVMYWYQQKSSQAPKLLFHYYDKDFNNEADTPDNFQSRRPNTSFCFLDIRSPGLGDTAMYLCATSREVDRDTGELFFGEGSRLTVL.

V and J are TRBV4-1 and TRBJ1-4; TRBD1 matches at 9 bases. Unmatched junction bases numbered 8, after V lost 5 bases and J lost 10 bases. The CDR3 length is 14 residues. Germline-derived CDR1 and CDR2 are MGHRA and YSYEKL. This CDR3 is CASSTRDRVAKLFF. The CDR3 DNA sequence: TGCGCCAGCAGCACCCGGGACAGGGTCGCAAAACTGTTTTTT.

This clone has only one observation. The V call is TRBV4-2, the J call TRBJ2-3, with a weak D call TRBD2 (7 bases). Trimming stripped 4 bases from V and 5 bases from J, with 19 bases between. Germline CDR1 and CDR2: LGHNA and YNFKEQ. This CDR3 has 16 amino acids. The CDR3 here is CASSLHIRGAKDTQYF. Here the CDR3 DNA reads TGTGCCAGCAGCCTTCATATTCGGGGGGCGAAAGATACGCAGTATTTT.

The V and J genes are TRBV2 and TRBJ2-5, with TRBD2 identical over 12 bases. The CDR3 contains 17 residues. Germline CDR1 SNHLY, CDR2 FYNNEI. With V trimmed by 7 bases and J by 5 bases, 14 bases remained unmatched. Here the CDR3 DNA reads TGTGCCAGCAAACAACTAGCGGGAGGCTCCCGGGGGGAGACCCAGTACTTC. Amino acids: CASKQLAGGSRGETQYF. The full variable domain, with the rest looked up from reference TRBV2 and TRBJ2-5, is EPEVTQTPSHQVTQMGQEVILRCVPISNHLYFYWYRQILGQKVEFLVSFYNNEISEKSEIFDDQFSVERPDGSNFTLKIRSTKLEDSAMYFCASKQLAGGSRGETQYFGPGTRLLVL.

V and J are TRBV12-3 or TRBV12-4 and TRBJ2-7; unclear D gene. V was trimmed by 8 bases and J by 3 bases, leaving 5 bases between them. The CDR3 is made up of 10 amino acids. CDR3 residues: CASGDYEQYF. DNA of the CDR3: TGTGCCAGCGGAGACTACGAGCAGTACTTC.